These 3 T cell receptor beta chains were sequenced from one sample in a study of shared clonotypes between healthy human individuals. The assay was immunoSEQ multiplex PCR, and TCRdb's table has in-frame clones only and misses some. Here the sample spans about 1 million clones, around 76% being singletons. Sequenced: memory CD4+ T cells sorted from blood. The subset was: CD45RA-negative fraction. The source is a man between 18 and 29 years old in good health.

The chain carries TRBV5-6 and TRBJ2-1, with 7 nucleotides matching TRBD2. The CDR3 is made up of 16 amino acids. V lost 4 bases to trimming and J lost 0 bases; unmatched junction nucleotides: 7. CDR1 is SGHDT and CDR2 is YYEEEE in the germline V gene. CDR3 region: CASSKPGLSSYNEQFF. As DNA, the CDR3 is TGTGCCAGCAGCAAGCCGGGACTAAGCTCCTACAATGAGCAGTTCTTC.

This chain links TRBV29-1 with TRBJ1-2; D possibly corresponds to TRBD1 (6 bases). Germline assignment: CDR1 SQVTM and CDR2 ANQGSEA. This CDR3 is built from 10 residues. CDR3 protein: CRADSAGYTF. The CDR3 nucleotides are TGCAGGGCGGACAGCGCTGGCTACACCTTC.

This clone was detected only a few times. The chain employs TRBV30 and TRBJ1-1; D remains ambiguous. Between the trimmed V and J ends, which lost 5 bases and 3 bases, there was a span of 13 bases. CDR3 length equals 13 residues. Germline assignment: CDR1 GTSNPN and CDR2 SVGIG (reference sequence). The CDR3 here is CAWWSAGHTEAFF. CDR3 coding DNA: TGTGCCTGGTGGAGTGCCGGGCACACTGAAGCTTTCTTT.